This T cell receptor (beta chain) stems from a study of T-cell reconstitution after alpha-beta-depleted transplantation in children. V shed 7 bases, J shed 0 bases, and the junction held 4 bases outside the gene matches. This CDR3 spans 14 amino acids. Germline CDR1 and CDR2: SQVTM and ANQGSEA. This clonotype was found a few times. Preparing the TCRbeta library involved the use of unique molecular identifiers. TCRdb re-called the PCR reads through MiXCR, storing one row per CDR3 protein. The sample carries approximately 520,000 distinct CDR3 sequences, around a third recorded once. The receptor was derived from a human donor who donated a stem cell graft to a child with aplastic anemia. The rearrangement joins TRBV29-1 to TRBJ2-2, with 8 bases matching TRBD1. Here the sequenced sample was PBMCs from the stem cell graft donor, taken from the stem cell graft. The CDR3 loop reads CSAAGGPNTGELFF. The DNA for the CDR3 is TGCAGCGCCGCAGGGGGCCCGAACACCGGGGAGCTGTTTTTT.